The present TCR beta chain was sequenced within a study of T-cell reconstitution after alpha-beta-depleted transplantation in children (TCRdb year 2016). A note on the overall study: Using TCR repertoire profiling, the study followed T-cell immune reconstitution in a quantitative way in children after TCRalphabeta/CD19-depleted allogeneic hematopoietic cell transplantation. What the study reported, not specific to this receptor: The frequencies of hyperexpanded clones fell over the following months, and after one year, T-cell counts and TCRbeta diversity were mostly attributed to newly produced T cells. Apparently early alphabetaT-cell count recovery about two months after transplant reportedly relied on only several hundred rapidly expanded clones derived from non-depleted graft cells. In some patients, high TCRbeta diversity at day 60 was attributed to recipient T cells and intrathymic progenitors that had survived conditioning.

Reading the label with the study, this specimen's treatment or condition is: allogeneic hematopoietic cell transplantation with graft depleted of TCRalphabeta T cells and CD19 B cells. The children who served as transplant recipients had been given grafts of TCRalphabeta/CD19-depleted allogeneic hematopoietic cells. For CDR1 and CDR2, the germline V gene lists SQVTM and ANQGSEA. From V the trimming removes 5 bases and from J it removes 9 bases, while the gene matches leave 6 bases of the junction unaccounted for. Its CDR3 holds 12 amino acids, cysteine through phenylalanine. The kept DNA is CDR3 alone, 36 bases in frame from the first base. This clonotype was recorded a few times. Its cognate antigen has yet to be identified. Qualities for individual bases were not recorded, and no much larger clone is one base off. To prepare the library, PCR was applied. Sequencing was performed on an Illumina HiSeq 2500. To normalize quantification of the TCRbeta repertoire, the TCR libraries were built with molecular barcoding that relied on unique molecular identifiers. TCRdb reprocessed the public reads (quality trimming at Q25 with fastp, clone calling with MiXCR) and kept in-frame beta chains. Records with the same CDR3 protein are collapsed into one entry carrying the most frequent genes and DNA. The sample table contains fewer than 150,000 distinct CDR3 sequences; only one count was recorded for 20% to 25% of them. Over 9.5% of the sample comes from the top ten.

Sample: PBMCs, mostly from graft donor cells, taken 180 days after TCRalphabeta/CD19-depleted stem cell transplant. The receptor's source is a male patient aged 2 to 9 who had a stem cell transplant for chronic granulomatous disease, so the T cells may come from the graft donor. The chain is encoded by TRBV29-1 joined to TRBJ2-4, with TRBD2 matching 8 junction bases. The sequenced DNA is TGCAGCGTTAAACTAGCGGACAGCATTCAGTACTTC. This encodes CSVKLADSIQYF.